This TCR beta chain stems from a study of response to subunit inactivated influenza vaccine. Study-level points and caveats: The study's authors posited that every seasonal influenza vaccination enlists few new T cells.

Using its own MiXCR run on the RT-PCR reads, TCRdb lists one record per CDR3 protein. The sample consists of under 550,000 distinct CDR3 sequences, approximately 7.8% of them appearing once. Turning to this clonotype: Its specificity is not known.

The CDR3 is made up of 12 amino acids. V was cut by 3 bases and J by 2 bases, with 3 bases left in between. In germline, CDR1 is ENHRY, CDR2 SYGVKD. The sequencing here drew on PBMCs from blood, taken around 25 months after vaccination. The clonotype originates from a man between 50 and 69 years old who received an inactivated influenza vaccine. This chain uses TRBV10-3 with TRBJ2-3; D gene unclear. The CDR3 region is CAISDNTDTQYF. CDR3 in DNA: TGTGCCATCAGTGACAACACAGATACGCAGTATTTT.